This T cell receptor beta chain derives from a study of OX40 agonist ivuxolimab in advanced cancers. About the study: The study gave patients intravenous ivuxolimab at 0.01 to 10 mg/kg every 2 weeks.

Here immunoSEQ multiplex PCR was the method, and the copy in TCRdb shows in-frame clones only, minus some. The sample shows approximately 66,000 clones, approximately 86% of them seen only once. Germline V CDR1 and CDR2: SGHTS, YDEGEE. This CDR3 region has 16 residues. Germline trimming cut 4 bases from V and 4 bases from J; bases unmatched to any gene: 13. J is TRBJ2-5 and V is TRBV5-8; 7 positions agree with TRBD1. This TCR derives from an adult with an advanced solid tumor such as melanoma, head and neck, liver or kidney cancer. Sequencing was performed on CD4+ or CD8+ T cells sorted from blood, taken in a trial of the OX40 agonist ivuxolimab. CDR3 protein: CASSQTRQGNGETQYF. DNA of the CDR3: TGTGCCAGCAGCCAAACCCGACAGGGAAATGGAGAGACCCAGTACTTC. The full variable domain, in which reference TRBV5-8 and TRBJ2-5 provide the parts outside the CDR3, is EAGVTQSPTHLIKTRGQQATLRCSPISGHTSVYWYQQALGLGLQFLLWYDEGEERNRGNFPPRFSGRQFPNYSSELNVNALELEDSALYLCASSQTRQGNGETQYFGPGTRLLVL.